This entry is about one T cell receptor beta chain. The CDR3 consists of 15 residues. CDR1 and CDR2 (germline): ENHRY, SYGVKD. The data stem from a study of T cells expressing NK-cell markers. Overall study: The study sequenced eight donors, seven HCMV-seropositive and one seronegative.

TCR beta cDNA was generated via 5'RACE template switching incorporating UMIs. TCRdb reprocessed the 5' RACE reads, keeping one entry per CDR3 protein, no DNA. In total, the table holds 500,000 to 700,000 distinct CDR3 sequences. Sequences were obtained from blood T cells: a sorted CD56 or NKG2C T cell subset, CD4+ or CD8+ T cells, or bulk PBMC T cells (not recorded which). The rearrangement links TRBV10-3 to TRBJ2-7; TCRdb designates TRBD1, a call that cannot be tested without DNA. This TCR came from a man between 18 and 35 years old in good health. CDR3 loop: CAISGPQGSLDEQYF.